The rows below give T cell receptor beta chains drawn from one sample of a study of T cells in Graves' hyperthyroidism and ophthalmopathy. TCRdb re-analysed the multiplex PCR reads in MiXCR, keeping a single row per CDR3 protein. The sample holds hundreds of thousands of distinct CDR3 sequences, about 14% seen once. Sequenced input: blood. These receptors were taken from a woman between 50 and 59 years old with Graves' ophthalmopathy. CDR3s include the opening cysteine and the closing phenylalanine or tryptophan. Each record gives: clone size, D gene, J gene, V gene, CDR3 protein, CDR3 DNA. A D gene is named only where the DNA matches it firmly. Expanded clones get a size class; other rows say once, few or many, or leave the size out.

- | - | TRBJ2-1 | TRBV28 | CVSSLLANRYNEQFF | TGTGTCAGCAGTTTACTAGCTAATCGGTACAATGAGCAGTTCTTC
many | - | TRBJ1-1 | TRBV7-9 | CASSLGSGATEAFF | TGTGCCAGCAGCTTGGGTTCTGGGGCCACTGAAGCTTTCTTT
- | - | TRBJ2-7 | TRBV12-3/TRBV12-4 | CASSFEHEQYF | TGTGCCAGCAGTTTTGAGCACGAGCAGTACTTC
many | - | TRBJ1-1 | TRBV3-1 | CASSSFEGLAWTEAFF | TGTGCCAGCAGCTCCTTCGAGGGACTAGCTTGGACTGAAGCTTTCTTT
- | - | TRBJ2-3 | TRBV7-2 | CASSPDYQSTDTQYF | TGTGCCAGCTCCCCGGACTATCAAAGCACAGATACGCAGTATTTT
many | - | TRBJ1-2 | TRBV3-2 | CASSQGRDGYTF | TGTGCCAGCAGCCAAGGAAGGGATGGCTACACCTTC
- | - | TRBJ2-6 | TRBV28 | CASEERAGANVLTF | TGTGCCAGCGAAGAGCGGGCTGGGGCCAACGTCCTGACTTTC
many | TRBD1 | TRBJ2-1 | TRBV6-1 | CASRVTGGGYNEQFF | TGTGCCAGCAGGGTAACAGGGGGCGGCTACAATGAGCAGTTCTTC
few | TRBD2 | TRBJ2-7 | TRBV29-1 | CSVVLAGRVYEQYF | TGCAGCGTGGTGCTAGCGGGCCGGGTATACGAGCAGTACTTC
many | - | TRBJ2-5 | TRBV10-3 | CAISEVLETQYF | TGTGCCATCAGTGAAGTACTAGAGACCCAGTACTTC
many | TRBD1 | TRBJ2-1 | TRBV28 | CASSSRQGNEQFF | TGTGCCAGCAGTTCCCGACAGGGGAATGAGCAGTTCTTC
many | - | TRBJ1-3 | TRBV3-1 | CASSQGDFSGNTIYF | TGTGCCAGCAGCCAAGGGGACTTCTCTGGAAACACCATATATTTT
many | TRBD2 | TRBJ2-1 | TRBV11-1 | CASSLGRTSANEQFF | TGTGCCAGCAGCTTAGGAAGGACTAGCGCCAATGAGCAGTTCTTC
- | - | TRBJ2-1 | TRBV4-3 | CASSPFDSPGNEQFF | TGCGCCAGCAGCCCCTTCGACTCCCCTGGCAATGAGCAGTTCTTC
- | - | TRBJ2-3 | TRBV5-6 | CASSSLRAPDTQYF | TGTGCCAGCAGCTCCCTGCGTGCCCCAGATACGCAGTATTTT
few | - | TRBJ2-7 | TRBV27 | CASSLSSTLEQYF | TGTGCCAGCAGTTTATCGTCAACACTCGAGCAGTACTTC
few | TRBD2 | TRBJ2-2 | TRBV19 | CASNPSTSWNTGELFF | TGTGCCAGTAACCCCTCGACTAGCTGGAACACCGGGGAGCTGTTTTTT
many | - | TRBJ1-5 | TRBV28 | CASSLAVDQPQHF | TGTGCCAGCAGTTTAGCAGTGGATCAGCCCCAGCATTTT
- | TRBD1 | TRBJ2-5 | TRBV5-5 | CASSNLDRGLETQYF | TGTGCCAGCAGCAACCTGGACAGGGGGCTAGAGACCCAGTACTTC
many | - | TRBJ2-7 | TRBV7-2 | CASSLTGIGYEQYF | TGTGCCAGCAGCTTAACCGGGATTGGGTACGAGCAGTACTTC
- | TRBD2 | TRBJ2-5 | TRBV4-1 | CASSQLLAGQETQYF | TGCGCCAGCAGCCAACTACTAGCGGGACAAGAGACCCAGTACTTC
many | - | TRBJ1-5 | TRBV12-3/TRBV12-4 | CASSLAFTGSYQPQHF | TGTGCCAGCAGTTTAGCGTTCACAGGTTCTTATCAGCCCCAGCATTTT
few | - | TRBJ2-7 | TRBV5-6 | CASSHPGLTYEQYF | TGTGCCAGCAGCCATCCGGGACTGACCTACGAGCAGTACTTC
many | TRBD2 | TRBJ2-7 | TRBV6-1 | CASRQPGTSGRTSGQYF | TGTGCCAGCAGACAGCCCGGGACTAGCGGGAGGACCTCGGGGCAGTACTTC
many | TRBD1 | TRBJ1-5 | TRBV12-3/TRBV12-4 | CASSPQTPGQGGNQPQHF | TGTGCCAGCAGTCCACAAACCCCCGGACAGGGGGGTAATCAGCCCCAGCATTTT
many | TRBD1 | TRBJ2-1 | TRBV24-1 | CATSDRGQGYVNEQFF | TGTGCCACCAGTGATCGGGGACAGGGGTACGTCAATGAGCAGTTCTTC
- | TRBD1 | TRBJ2-3 | TRBV6-1 | CASSKPGTGDTQYF | TGTGCCAGCAGCAAGCCAGGGACAGGTGATACGCAGTATTTT
many | - | TRBJ2-3 | TRBV4-2 | CASSQEPTAGARASDTQYF | TGTGCCAGCAGCCAAGAGCCTACCGCGGGGGCACGAGCATCGGATACGCAGTATTTT
few | - | TRBJ2-1 | TRBV6-2/TRBV6-3 | CASSLFRDASYNEQFF | TGTGCCAGCAGTTTATTTCGGGACGCCTCCTACAATGAGCAGTTCTTC
many | TRBD1 | TRBJ2-5 | TRBV5-1 | CASSPGTGAQETQYF | TGCGCCAGCAGCCCCGGGACAGGGGCCCAAGAGACCCAGTACTTC
few | TRBD2 | TRBJ2-2 | TRBV11-2 | CASSSLTSGRKHGELFF | TGTGCCAGCAGCTCCCTGACTAGCGGGAGGAAGCACGGGGAGCTGTTTTTT
many | TRBD1 | TRBJ1-1 | TRBV7-8 | CASSAKDREYTEAFF | TGTGCCAGCAGCGCCAAGGACAGGGAATATACTGAAGCTTTCTTT